This TCR beta chain was recorded in a study of cytomegalovirus exposure and HLA in healthy donors. The PCR used 60 Vbeta and 13 Jbeta primers. TCRdb's table, derived via immunoSEQ multiplex PCR, lists solely in-frame clones and lacks some. Here the sample spans about 100,000 clones, roughly 85% being singletons. Concerning this clone: The antigen is not known.

General study findings and limits: Per published reports, the classifier diagnosed cytomegalovirus status with high specificity and sensitivity.

In germline, CDR1 is SGHVS, CDR2 FNYEAQ. Trimming took 5 bases from V and 7 from J; bases not matched to a gene: 11. The CDR3 spans 15 residues. The V gene is TRBV7-6, the J gene TRBJ2-1; TRBD1 matches at 7 bases. The sequence was collected from a woman between 40 and 50 years old in good health and CMV-seronegative. Sequencing was done on a sample of PBMCs. The CDR3 is CASSAKGAERNEQFF. Written as DNA, the CDR3 is TGTGCCAGCAGCGCCAAGGGGGCAGAGAGGAATGAGCAGTTCTTC.